These 26 T cell receptor beta chains were sequenced from one sample in a study of Tregs in tolerant kidney transplant recipients. Some clones are missing from TCRdb's copy, which holds only in-frame ones; the method was immunoSEQ multiplex PCR. This sample's table reports about 30,000 clones. The sample in question was CD8+ T cells from blood, obtained before the transplant. The receptors here all came from a human donor who received a combined kidney and bone marrow transplant.

With respect to this clone: The missing CDR3 end, 3 residues past where the read stops, is filled in from the germline J gene. The chain employs TRBV5-4 and TRBJ2-1; the D is unclear. CDR3 length: 13 amino acids. Trimming left V 0 bases short and J 4 bases short, with 5 bases between. Germline V gene sequence: CDR1 SGHNT, CDR2 YYREEE (reference sequence). The covered CDR3 bases are TGTGCCAGCAGCTTGGGCCAGTACAATGAG. Its translation is CASSLGQYNE. The CDR3 in its entirety is CASSLGQYNEQFF. The full variable domain, rest sourced from reference TRBV5-4 and TRBJ2-1, is ETGVTQSPTHLIKTRGQQVTLRCSSQSGHNTVSWYQQALGQGPQFIFQYYREEENGRGNFPPRFSGLQFPNYSSELNVNALELDDSALYLCASSLGQYNEQFFGPGTRLTVL.

For this clone: Sequencing ends 3 residues short of the CDR3 end; the germline J gene provides the rest. The rearrangement uses TRBV7-9 and TRBJ2-7; the match to TRBD2 covers 7 bases. The CDR3 length is 14 residues. Trimming took 5 bases from V and 1 from J; bases not matched to a gene: 5. Germline values: CDR1 SEHNR, CDR2 FQNEAQ (reference sequence). The sequenced CDR3 bases are TGTGCCAGCAGCCGTAGACTAGCTTCCTACGAG. It encodes CASSRRLASYE. In full, the CDR3 reads CASSRRLASYEQYF.

A remark on this clone: From the germline J gene comes the end of the CDR3, since the read stops 3 residues before it. This sequence joins TRBV19 and TRBJ1-1; unclear D gene. V lost 5 bases and J lost 6, with 10 bases in between. Germline loops: CDR1 LNHDA, CDR2 SQIVND (reference sequence). The CDR3 has 12 residues. The CDR3 protein is CASSYRPAEAFF. Incomplete CDR3 DNA: TGTGCCAGTAGTTACCGCCCGGCTGAA.

Comment on this clone: Read sequence stops 3 residues before the CDR3 end, and the germline J gene provides the missing end. The chain couples TRBV5-1 to TRBJ2-1, with D tentatively TRBD2 (6 bases). The CDR3 contains 18 residues. Germline-derived CDR1 and CDR2 are SGHRS and YFSETQ. Trimming took off 0 bases at V and 0 bases at J, with 16 bases between the two ends. The CDR3 spells CASSLEPLGGSSYNEQFF. CDR3 DNA (partial): TGCGCCAGCAGCTTGGAGCCTCTCGGGGGTAGCTCCTACAATGAG.

On this clone: The DNA ends 3 residues before the CDR3 does, and the rest of the CDR3 is filled in from the germline J gene. This chain connects TRBV10-2 to TRBJ2-3, with D unresolved. This CDR3 contains 13 residues. The V gene lost 5 bases and the J gene lost 0 bases, with 6 bases spanning the gap. In germline, CDR1 is WSHSY, CDR2 SAAADI. The CDR3 sequence is CASSQESTDTQYF. Partial CDR3 DNA: TGCGCCAGCAGTCAGGAAAGCACAGATACG.

With respect to this clone: From the germline J gene comes the end of the CDR3, since the read stops 3 residues before it. The V call is TRBV7-3, the J call TRBJ2-1; 7 bases line up with TRBD1. The junction had 2 bases not matched to a gene; V was cut back by 1 base and J by 5 bases. CDR1 is SGHTA and CDR2 is FQGTGA in the germline V gene. CDR3 length equals 14 residues. The CDR3 here is CASSLSQGDNEQFF. The DNA read from the CDR3 is TGTGCCAGCAGCTTAAGTCAGGGGGACAATGAG.

Details on this clone: The CDR3 extends 3 residues past the end of the read, so its final part is completed from the germline J gene. V is TRBV10-3 and J is TRBJ2-2; perhaps TRBD2 as D (6 bases). V was cut by 0 bases and J by 4 bases, with 21 bases left in between. The CDR3 extends over 19 amino acids. From germline, CDR1 is ENHRY and CDR2 SYGVKD. The covered CDR3 bases are TGTGCCATCAGTGAGTCAACGGAGGGCGTCCTCCCACTCACCGGGGAG. As protein: CAISESTEGVLPLTGE. The entire CDR3 protein reads CAISESTEGVLPLTGELFF.

As regards this clone: With the read ending 3 residues before the CDR3 end, the germline J gene is used to fill in that end. The rearrangement uses TRBV11-2 and TRBJ2-7, with TRBD1 matching over 7 bases. V was pared by 5 bases and J by 2 bases, with 6 bases of the junction left unmatched. This CDR3 is built from 14 residues. From germline, CDR1 is SGHAT and CDR2 FQNNGV. CDR3 bases read: TGTGCCAGCAGCCACCGGACAGGACCCTACGAG. Translating gives CASSHRTGPYE. The full-length CDR3 reads as CASSHRTGPYEQYF.

As for this clone: The read ends 3 residues shy of where the CDR3 ends; the end is completed using the germline J gene. The chain combines TRBV7-6 with TRBJ2-1; TRBD2 agrees at 12 bases. Germline V gene lookup returns CDR1 SGHVS and CDR2 FNYEAQ. Trimming removed 4 bases from V and 7 bases from J; junction bases left unmatched: 5. This CDR3 has 15 amino acids. The sequenced part of the CDR3 DNA is TGTGCCAGCAGCTACCTAGCGGGAGGGAGTAATGAG. Encoded protein: CASSYLAGGSNE. The full CDR3 reads CASSYLAGGSNEQFF. The complete variable domain, with remaining parts taken from reference TRBV7-6 and TRBJ2-1, reads GAGVSQSPRYKVTKRGQDVALRCDPISGHVSLYWYRQALGQGPEFLTYFNYEAQQDKSGLPNDRFSAERPEGSISTLTIQRTEQRDSAMYRCASSYLAGGSNEQFFGPGTRLTVL.

As to this clone: The read terminates 3 residues ahead of where the CDR3 ends, so the germline J gene completes it. The chain recombines TRBV10-3 with TRBJ2-3; tentatively, D is TRBD1 (6 bases). Looked up from germline, CDR1 is ENHRY and CDR2 is SYGVKD. V was shortened by 4 bases and J by 3 bases, with 14 bases between the two germline ends. CDR3 size: 15 residues. The CDR3 loop reads CAISVRTVGTDTQYF. The sequenced part of the CDR3 DNA is TGTGCCATCAGTGTCAGGACAGTGGGTACAGATACG.

Details on this clone: The read ends 3 residues early relative to the CDR3; the germline J gene fills the gap. The genes are TRBV6-1 and TRBJ2-7; 9 bases are a match to TRBD2. The CDR3 runs 16 residues. V was pared by 1 base and J by 4 bases, with 8 bases of the junction left unmatched. CDR1 MNHNS and CDR2 SASEGT come from the germline V gene. The part of the CDR3 DNA that was read is TGTGCCAGCAGTGAAGGGGCGGGAGGGCCCTCTTACGAG. Amino acid sequence: CASSEGAGGPSYE. The entire CDR3 is CASSEGAGGPSYEQYF.

Regarding this clone: The read stops 3 residues short of the end of the CDR3; the missing end is completed from the germline J gene. The rearrangement links TRBV19 to TRBJ1-5; D remains ambiguous. The germline V and J ends were trimmed by 0 bases and 4 bases, with 10 bases remaining between them. The CDR3 is 15 amino acids. Germline assignment: CDR1 LNHDA and CDR2 SQIVND (reference sequence). Partial CDR3 DNA: TGTGCCAGTAGTATAGATCTCGAAGGGAATCAGCCC. As protein: CASSIDLEGNQP. The whole CDR3 region reads CASSIDLEGNQPQHF.

Concerning this clone itself: The CDR3 end falls 3 residues outside the read, so it is completed with the germline J gene. The V gene is TRBV5-6, the J gene TRBJ2-1, with D possibly matching TRBD1 (7 bases). The CDR3 covers 14 residues. Germline V gives CDR1 SGHDT, CDR2 YYEEEE. V was cut by 4 bases and J by 7 bases, with 15 bases left in between. CDR3 DNA (partial): TGTGCCAGCAGCCAGGGGGAGGTGTGGAATGAG. Amino acid sequence: CASSQGEVWNE. The full CDR3 reads CASSQGEVWNEQFF.

Regarding this clone: The sequence runs out 3 residues before the end of the CDR3; the remainder is reconstructed from the germline J gene. The chain couples TRBV5-6 to TRBJ1-1; no reliable D call. The CDR3 has 14 residues. Germline V gene lookup returns CDR1 SGHDT and CDR2 YYEEEE. Trimming cost V 2 bases and J 5 bases, with 13 bases left between them. The CDR3 spells CASSLGPEWTEAFF. The CDR3 DNA, read in part, is TGTGCCAGCAGCTTAGGGCCTGAGTGGACTGAA.

Details on this clone: Read data end 3 residues before the CDR3 end; the end is taken from the germline J gene. The V and J genes are TRBV7-2 and TRBJ2-7; 7 bases are a match to TRBD1. Germline lookup yields CDR1 SGHTA and CDR2 FQGNSA. The CDR3 is made up of 14 amino acids. V gave up 5 bases and J gave up 2 bases; unmatched junction bases: 6. The CDR3 is CASSAGTEPYEQYF. The covered CDR3 bases are TGTGCCAGCAGCGCCGGGACAGAGCCCTACGAG. The variable domain in full, with the rest retrieved from reference TRBV7-2 and TRBJ2-7, is GAGVSQSPSNKVTEKGKDVELRCDPISGHTALYWYRQSLGQGLEFLIYFQGNSAPDKSGLPSDRFSAERTGGSVSTLTIQRTQQEDSAVYLCASSAGTEPYEQYFGPGTRLTVT.

With regard to this clone: Sequencing ends 3 residues short of the CDR3 end; the germline J gene provides the rest. The rearrangement joins TRBV6-2 or TRBV6-3 to TRBJ2-3; no clear D. This CDR3 has 13 amino acids. Trimming took off 3 bases at V and 0 bases at J, with 4 bases between the two ends. Germline V lookup: CDR1 MNHEY, CDR2 SVGEGT. This chain's CDR3 is CASSYPSTDTQYF. The CDR3 DNA, read in part, is TGTGCCAGCAGTTATCCTAGCACAGATACG.

CDR3 sequence: CASSSVEAGPYGEQYF. CDR3 DNA (partial): TGTGCCAGTAGTTCCGTTGAGGCAGGGCCCTACGGCGAG. The chain carries TRBV19 and TRBJ2-7; D is perhaps TRBD1 (5 bases). Read data end 3 residues before the CDR3 end; the end is taken from the germline J gene. Trimming shortened V by 5 bases and J by 6 bases, and 23 bases separated the two germline ends. CDR1 and CDR2 from the germline V gene are LNHDA and SQIVND (reference sequence). This CDR3 spans 16 amino acids.

On this clone itself: The read terminates 3 residues before the CDR3 end, so the remaining end is supplied by the germline J gene. The rearrangement uses TRBV7-9 and TRBJ2-5; D gene unclear. The V end was cut by 1 base, the J end by 0 bases, with 3 bases between. Germline values: CDR1 SEHNR, CDR2 FQNEAQ (reference sequence). This CDR3 has 13 residues. Incomplete CDR3 DNA: TGTGCCAGCAGCTTAGAGGACCAAGAGACC. Its translation: CASSLEDQET. The entire CDR3 protein is CASSLEDQETQYF. The full variable domain, rest sourced from reference TRBV7-9 and TRBJ2-5, is DTGVSQNPRHKITKRGQNVTFRCDPISEHNRLYWYRQTLGQGPEFLTYFQNEAQLEKSRLLSDRFSAERPKGSFSTLEIQRTEQGDSAMYLCASSLEDQETQYFGPGTRLLVL.

Concerning this clone: The read halts 3 residues ahead of the CDR3 end, with the missing end drawn from the germline J gene. The chain joins TRBV7-9 to TRBJ2-5, with D uncertain. Germline V gene data show CDR1 as SEHNR and CDR2 as FQNEAQ (reference sequence). The CDR3 is made up of 15 amino acids. V gave up 5 bases and J gave up 3 bases, with 16 bases separating them. The CDR3: CASSRKIAYEETQYF. CDR3 bases read: TGTGCCAGCAGCCGAAAGATCGCCTACGAAGAGACC.

Details on this clone: The read halts 3 residues ahead of the CDR3 end, with the missing end drawn from the germline J gene. The chain links TRBV18 to TRBJ2-5, with TRBD1 identical over 7 bases. The CDR3 spans 13 residues. The J segment lost 3 bases and the V segment lost 8 bases, leaving 6 bases of the junction unmatched. From germline, CDR1 is KGHSH and CDR2 LQKENI. The CDR3: CASEPDREETQYF. The CDR3 DNA, read in part, is TGTGCCAGCGAGCCCGACAGGGAAGAGACC.

Turning to this clone: The read ends 3 residues early relative to the CDR3; the germline J gene fills the gap. The rearrangement uses TRBV7-6 and TRBJ2-3; 10 positions match TRBD2. There are 16 residues in the CDR3. The trim removed 5 bases at V and 2 bases at J, leaving 7 bases unmatched. Germline CDR1 reads SGHVS; CDR2 reads FNYEAQ. The DNA read from the CDR3 is TGTGCCAGCAGCGAACTAGCGGGGCCTTACACAGATACG. It specifies CASSELAGPYTDT. The whole CDR3 protein reads CASSELAGPYTDTQYF.

Turning to this clone: The read stops 3 residues short of the end of the CDR3; the missing end is completed from the germline J gene. The chain carries TRBV6-4 and TRBJ2-3; TRBD2 aligns across 8 bases. J gave up 5 bases and V 6 bases, and 7 bases lay outside the gene matches. CDR1 is MRHNA, CDR2 SNTAGT, per germline. There are 14 residues in the CDR3. The CDR3 DNA, read in part, is TGTGCCAGCAGAGAGCGGGAGCAGGTAGATACG. This codes for CASREREQVDT. The whole CDR3 protein reads CASREREQVDTQYF.

As for this clone: The observed sequence ends 3 residues before the CDR3 terminus, with the missing tail filled in from the germline J gene. J is TRBJ2-7 and V is TRBV19; TRBD2 matches 10 bases. The CDR3 is made up of 17 amino acids. Trimming cost V 3 bases and J 1 base; bases outside gene matches: 9. Per the germline V gene, CDR1 is LNHDA and CDR2 is SQIVND (reference sequence). The CDR3 here is CASSMVVAGGSSYEQYF. The covered CDR3 bases are TGTGCCAGTAGTATGGTGGTAGCGGGAGGTAGTTCCTACGAG.

On this clone itself: The read ends 3 residues early relative to the CDR3; the germline J gene fills the gap. The V gene is TRBV7-6, the J gene TRBJ1-1, with TRBD1 as a possible D gene (5 bases). CDR3 length: 13 residues. The germline V and J ends were trimmed by 5 bases and 3 bases, with 10 bases remaining between them. Germline loops: CDR1 SGHVS, CDR2 FNYEAQ. The DNA read from the CDR3 is TGTGCCAGCAGCCACGGGGGGGACACTGAA. It encodes CASSHGGDTE. The full CDR3 sequence reads CASSHGGDTEAFF.

The DNA read from the CDR3 is TGTGCCAGCAGCCCCCTTAGCGGGAGTGGCTACGAG. It encodes CASSPLSGSGYE. From start to end, the CDR3 is CASSPLSGSGYEQYF. The chain links TRBV2 to TRBJ2-7; TRBD2 matches 9 bases. The read is 3 residues too short to cover the CDR3 end, so that end is filled in from the germline J gene. The CDR3 is 15 residues long. Germline CDR1 and CDR2: SNHLY and FYNNEI. Trimming removed 6 bases from V and 3 bases from J; junction bases left unmatched: 9.

Concerning this clone itself: The read comes to an end 3 residues before the CDR3 does, leaving the germline J gene to fill in the end. V gene TRBV30 combines with J gene TRBJ2-4; TRBD2 matches 7 bases. Germline lookup yields CDR1 GTSNPN and CDR2 SVGIG (reference sequence). This CDR3 spans 15 amino acids. The J segment lost 8 bases and the V segment lost 0 bases, leaving 10 bases of the junction unmatched. CDR3 region: CAWSVPSGRVDIQYF. The sequenced CDR3 bases are TGTGCCTGGAGTGTCCCTAGCGGCAGGGTGGACATT.